One and the same sample provided the 32 T cell receptor beta chains below, sequenced in a study of regulatory T cells in long-lasting Graves disease (dated by TCRdb to the early 2020s). Library construction relied on multiplex PCR. Sequencer: Illumina HiSeq 4000. TCR beta libraries were built with iRepertoire HTBI primers and Arm-PCR amplification of CDR3 regions. The public reads were run again by TCRdb, first through fastp at Q25 and then through MiXCR, and only productive beta chains were kept. Each record represents a unique CDR3 protein, reported with the most common genes and DNA among its rows. The sample contains around 420,000 distinct CDR3 sequences, approximately 16% of them found a single time. Roughly 7.7% of the sample belongs to the ten largest clones. The time point label, as the study defines it: newly diagnosed GD, antithyroid drugs for less than 3 months. For both TCR sequencing and RNA sequencing, RNA was extracted from PBMCs in TRIzol.

These data were also filed under a second study, of T cells in Graves' hyperthyroidism and ophthalmopathy.

The sample was peripheral blood mononuclear cells (PBMCs), taken at new diagnosis, from a patient treated with antithyroid drugs. Receptors were obtained from a woman in her 40s with Graves disease. Donor details come from another sample of the same person, matched by shared clones.

In its sample, this clonotype was seen many times. V is TRBV20-1 and J is TRBJ2-7; D might be TRBD1 (6 bases). This CDR3 is 15 amino acids long. The V end lost 4 bases, the J end lost 0 bases, and 16 bases lay between the germline ends. CDR1 and CDR2 (germline): DFQATT, SNEGSKA (reference sequence). CDR3 protein: CSAKQGASPSYEQYF. In nucleotides, the CDR3 is TGCAGTGCTAAACAGGGAGCTTCTCCCTCCTACGAGCAGTACTTC.

This clonotype occurred many times. V gene TRBV2 combines with J gene TRBJ2-3, with D uncertain. The CDR3 length is 17 residues. CDR1 SNHLY and CDR2 FYNNEI come from the germline V gene. The V end lost 0 bases, the J end lost 0 bases, and 13 bases lay between the germline ends. The CDR3 DNA sequence: TGTGCCAGCAGTGAAGCCGGTGACCAAACTAGCACAGATACGCAGTATTTT. This codes for CASSEAGDQTSTDTQYF. The whole variable domain, remainder taken from reference TRBV2 and TRBJ2-3, is EPEVTQTPSHQVTQMGQEVILRCVPISNHLYFYWYRQILGQKVEFLVSFYNNEISEKSEIFDDQFSVERPDGSNFTLKIRSTKLEDSAMYFCASSEAGDQTSTDTQYFGPGTRLTVL.

This clonotype appeared a few times. The CDR3 sequence: CASRVGIRPSSYNEQFF. Here the CDR3 DNA reads TGTGCCAGCAGGGTGGGTATTCGACCCAGCTCCTACAATGAGCAGTTCTTC. This sequence joins TRBV5-5 and TRBJ2-1; D not certain. Deletions cut 5 bases from V and 0 bases from J, with 18 bases between. CDR3 size: 17 residues. Germline V gives CDR1 SGHKS, CDR2 YYEKEE (reference sequence).

This clonotype showed up many times. The gene calls are TRBV28 and TRBJ2-5, with 12 bases aligning to TRBD2. V lost 8 bases and J lost 4; bases outside the gene matches: 8. This CDR3 is 15 amino acids long. Germline V lookup: CDR1 MDHEN, CDR2 SYDVKM. The CDR3 DNA reads as TGTGCCAGCCAAAGGACTAGCGGGATTGTAGAGACCCAGTACTTC. This encodes CASQRTSGIVETQYF.

The rearrangement links TRBV12-3 or TRBV12-4 to TRBJ2-1; D possibly corresponds to TRBD1 (5 bases). Trimming removed 5 bases at V and 3 bases at J, with 11 bases between. The CDR3 spans 14 residues. The CDR3 nucleotides are TGTGCCAGCAGTCCAATCGACAGCTACAATGAGCAGTTCTTC. It is translated as CASSPIDSYNEQFF.

This clonotype was seen ten or more times. The chain employs TRBV11-2 and TRBJ2-5; D ambiguous. The CDR3 consists of 13 residues. V lost 6 bases and J 1 base, leaving 9 bases between the germline ends. Germline loops: CDR1 SGHAT, CDR2 FQNNGV. The CDR3 spells CASSPAPQETQYF. The CDR3 DNA reads as TGTGCCAGCAGTCCAGCCCCCCAAGAGACCCAGTACTTC. Combining the CDR3 with reference TRBV11-2 and TRBJ2-5 gives the whole variable domain EAGVAQSPRYKIIEKRQSVAFWCNPISGHATLYWYQQILGQGPKLLIQFQNNGVVDDSQLPKDRFSAERLKGVDSTLKIQPAKLEDSAVYLCASSPAPQETQYFGPGTRLLVL.

This clonotype was picked up many times. This rearrangement joins TRBV2 to TRBJ2-3; 7 bases are shared with TRBD1. The CDR3 consists of 15 residues. Per the germline V gene, CDR1 is SNHLY and CDR2 is FYNNEI. Trimming removed 2 bases from V and 6 bases from J; junction bases left unmatched: 8. The CDR3 is CASSERDPQGDTQYF. DNA of the CDR3: TGTGCCAGCAGTGAAAGGGACCCACAGGGGGATACGCAGTATTTT.

V is TRBV20-1 and J is TRBJ2-1; a possible D gene is TRBD1 (5 bases). CDR1 DFQATT and CDR2 SNEGSKA come from the germline V gene (reference sequence). Trimming cost V 5 bases and J 3 bases, with 14 bases left between them. The CDR3 spans 14 residues. CDR3 nucleotides: TGCAGTGCTGACACTGGGGCCCACTACAATGAGCAGTTCTTC. Translated: CSADTGAHYNEQFF.

This clonotype occurred many times. J is TRBJ2-1 and V is TRBV20-1; 16 positions match TRBD2. Germline-derived CDR1 and CDR2 are DFQATT and SNEGSKA (reference sequence). J lost 1 base, V lost 1 base, and 7 bases had no gene match. The CDR3 runs 19 residues. The CDR3 protein is CSARAGTSGRAGSYNEQFF. CDR3 sequence (DNA): TGCAGTGCTAGAGCCGGGACTAGCGGGAGGGCCGGGTCCTACAATGAGCAGTTCTTC.

In this sample, this clonotype turned up many times. This chain connects TRBV11-3 to TRBJ2-7; D gene ambiguous. The CDR3 runs 13 residues. Trimming removed 3 bases at V and 2 bases at J, with 8 bases between. The V gene's germline CDR1 is SGHNT and CDR2 YENEEA. CDR3 sequence (DNA): TGTGCCAGCAGCTTCGCGAGAACCTACGAGCAGTACTTC. Protein product: CASSFARTYEQYF.

This clonotype was found many times. This rearrangement joins TRBV11-2 to TRBJ2-5; D is ambiguous. The DNA end is a closer match to TRBJ2-1, so the J assignment may be wrong. The CDR3 is 11 amino acids. Germline-derived CDR1 and CDR2 are SGHAT and FQNNGV. The CDR3 sequence is CASSHTMGQFF. CDR3 coding DNA: TGTGCCAGCAGCCATACAATGGGGCAGTTCTTC.

The V call is TRBV20-1, the J call TRBJ2-3; D perhaps matches TRBD2 (6 bases). This CDR3 region has 15 residues. Germline V gene sequence: CDR1 DFQATT, CDR2 SNEGSKA (reference sequence). V dropped 1 base and J dropped 2 bases, with 13 bases sitting between them. CDR3 in DNA: TGCAGTGCTAGAGTAAGACTAGAGCCCACAGATACGCAGTATTTT. Translating it yields CSARVRLEPTDTQYF.

A few counts support this clonotype. The chain combines TRBV10-2 with TRBJ1-1; D gene unclear. V lost 3 bases, J lost 6 bases, and 5 bases lay in between. Per germline, CDR1 WSHSY and CDR2 SAAADI. The CDR3 covers 11 residues. The CDR3 DNA sequence: TGCGCCAGCAGTGACACCTCTGAAGCTTTCTTT. Translated, it gives CASSDTSEAFF.

This clonotype was seen ten or more times. V usage is TRBV20-1 and J usage is TRBJ2-1, with 7 nucleotides matching TRBD2. The CDR3 is 16 residues long. The germline V gene encodes CDR1 DFQATT and CDR2 SNEGSKA (reference sequence). Losses at the gene ends were 1 base for V and 3 bases for J; bases not matched to a gene: 9. The CDR3 spells CSARATGTKNYNEQFF. CDR3 coding DNA: TGCAGTGCTAGAGCGACCGGGACTAAAAACTACAATGAGCAGTTCTTC.

This clonotype was counted at least ten times. The chain is built from TRBV20-1 and TRBJ2-7; the match to TRBD1 covers 7 bases. This CDR3 has 13 amino acids. Per germline, CDR1 DFQATT and CDR2 SNEGSKA (reference sequence). V lost 7 bases, J lost 2 bases, and 8 bases stayed unmatched. The CDR3 protein is CSVAPTGTYEQYF. CDR3 in DNA: TGCAGTGTTGCGCCGACAGGGACCTACGAGCAGTACTTC.

The chain employs TRBV15 and TRBJ2-3; D is ambiguous. With 3 bases removed from V and 6 bases from J, the gap between germline ends came to 13 bases. The CDR3 runs to 14 residues. CDR1 and CDR2 from the germline V gene are LNHNV and YYDKDF (reference sequence). The CDR3 nucleotides are TGTGCCACCAGCAGCCTTACCCAAGGGGATACGCAGTATTTT. Residues: CATSSLTQGDTQYF.

In its sample, this clonotype was seen many times. V and J are TRBV4-3 and TRBJ2-2; maybe TRBD2 (5 bases). The germline V and J ends were trimmed by 0 bases and 0 bases, with 11 bases remaining between them. CDR3 length: 17 amino acids. CDR1 LGHNA and CDR2 YSLEER come from the germline V gene. The CDR3 DNA sequence: TGCGCCAGCAGCCAAGATGGACTTGTTGCGAACACCGGGGAGCTGTTTTTT. Residues: CASSQDGLVANTGELFF.

The V and J genes are TRBV7-9 and TRBJ1-6; weak D call: TRBD1 (5 bases). The CDR3 has 14 amino acids. Trimming left V 4 bases short and J 8 bases short, with 12 bases between. The V gene's germline CDR1 is SEHNR and CDR2 FQNEAQ (reference sequence). The CDR3 DNA reads as TGTGCCAGCAGCTCTCAGGGTGCTGATTCACCCCTCCACTTT. This encodes CASSSQGADSPLHF.

This clonotype has ten or more counts. CDR3 nucleotide sequence: TGTGCCAGCAGTAGGACAGGGGATTTGCGGGAGGTCGCCTACAATGAGCAGTTCTTC. It codes for CASSRTGDLREVAYNEQFF. The genes are TRBV2 and TRBJ2-1; D perhaps matches TRBD1 (9 bases). There are 19 residues in the CDR3. CDR1 and CDR2 (germline): SNHLY, FYNNEI. V lost 5 bases to trimming and J lost 2 bases, with 25 bases between them.

This clonotype was counted at least ten times. The chain employs TRBV11-2 and TRBJ2-7, with D tentatively TRBD1 (6 bases). Germline CDR1 is SGHAT and CDR2 is FQNNGV. Trimming removed 5 bases from V and 0 bases from J, with 11 bases in between. The CDR3 spans 14 residues. The CDR3 DNA follows: TGTGCCAGCAGCCCCCGGGACACCTCCTACGAGCAGTACTTC. It translates to CASSPRDTSYEQYF.

Points on this clonotype: Only one base separates this from a far larger clonotype, so it likely reflects a read error. The chain combines TRBV11-3 with TRBJ1-1; no firm D call. CDR1 SGHNT and CDR2 YENEEA come from the germline V gene. The length of the CDR3 is 13 residues. CDR3 loop: CVSSYRTQAEAFF. In nucleotides, the CDR3 is TGTGTCAGCAGCTATCGGACTCAGGCAGAAGCTTTCTTT.

The chain has TRBV19 and TRBJ2-1; 7 nucleotides agree with TRBD2. Unmatched junction bases numbered 19, after V lost 4 bases and J lost 4 bases. This CDR3 contains 19 residues. CDR1 LNHDA and CDR2 SQIVND come from the germline V gene (reference sequence). The CDR3 loop reads CASSTTSVSTLAGYNEQFF. The DNA for the CDR3 is TGTGCCAGTAGTACTACTAGCGTAAGTACTTTAGCTGGGTACAATGAGCAGTTCTTC.

This clonotype has at least ten counts. This chain links TRBV6-5 with TRBJ2-5; 10 nucleotides agree with TRBD2. V lost 0 bases and J lost 2; bases outside the gene matches: 6. The CDR3 totals 17 residues. Germline CDR1 MNHEY, CDR2 SVGAGI. Here the CDR3 reads CASSYSRTSGAQETQYF. For the CDR3, the DNA is TGTGCCAGCAGTTACTCGAGAACTAGCGGGGCACAAGAGACCCAGTACTTC.

Comment on this clonotype: The junction and the germline gene differ at one end; a read error may be behind it. V and J are TRBV3-1 and TRBJ2-4; D is undetermined. The V gene's germline CDR1 is LGHDT and CDR2 YNNKEL (reference sequence). The CDR3 covers 12 residues. The CDR3 sequence is CTSSQDLGSQYF. The CDR3 bases are TGTACCAGCAGCCAAGATCTGGGCAGCCAGTACTTC. Based on the CDR3 plus reference TRBV3-1 and TRBJ2-4, the full variable domain is DTAVSQTPKYLVTQMGNDKSIKCEQNLGHDTMYWYKQDSKKFLKIMFSYNNKELIINETVPNRFSPKSPDKAHLNLHINSLELGDSAVYFCTSSQDLGSQYFGAGTRLSVL.

The gene calls are TRBV4-3 and TRBJ2-5; 7 nucleotides agree with TRBD2. CDR3 size: 17 residues. Germline loops: CDR1 LGHNA, CDR2 YSLEER. After removal of 1 base from V and 4 bases from J, the junction contained 12 bases not matched to a gene. In DNA, the CDR3 is TGCGCCAGCAGCCAAGGCCTAGCGGACGGGATGGGAGAGACCCAGTACTTC. Translation gives CASSQGLADGMGETQYF.

To note about this clonotype: Possible read error: a much larger clone is one base away. The chain has TRBV30 and TRBJ2-6, with a possible D match to TRBD1 (6 bases). The CDR3 length is 16 residues. Germline lookup yields CDR1 GTSNPN and CDR2 SVGIG (reference sequence). V was cut by 5 bases and J by 1 base, with 15 bases left in between. The CDR3 bases are TGTGCCTGGGGTAAGGACAGCCAGTCTGGGGCCAACGTCCTGACTTTC. Translating it yields CAWGKDSQSGANVLTF.

The V gene is TRBV27, the J gene TRBJ2-7, with TRBD1 identical over 11 bases. The CDR3 consists of 16 residues. V trimming: 2 bases; J trimming: 3 bases; junction bases outside the gene matches: 6. CDR1 is MNHEY and CDR2 is SMNVEV in the germline V gene (reference sequence). The CDR3 loop reads CASSLLYGTGGYEQYF. CDR3 nucleotide sequence: TGTGCCAGCAGTTTACTATATGGGACAGGGGGCTACGAGCAGTACTTC.

This clonotype was recorded at least ten times. This chain links TRBV7-8 with TRBJ2-3; the match to TRBD2 covers 8 bases. Trimming at V came to 5 bases and at J to 3 bases, leaving 10 bases not matched to a gene. This CDR3 has 16 amino acids. The germline V gene encodes CDR1 SGHVS and CDR2 FQNEAQ. The CDR3 DNA follows: TGTGCCAGCAGCGCAGAGACGGGAGGGCCGACAGATACGCAGTATTTT. Encoded protein: CASSAETGGPTDTQYF.

The chain has TRBV19 and TRBJ1-2, with TRBD1 matching over 7 bases. Germline lookup yields CDR1 LNHDA and CDR2 SQIVND (reference sequence). Trimming took 0 bases from V and 3 from J; bases not matched to a gene: 7. The CDR3 is 16 residues long. The CDR3 region is CASSIETGAADYGYTF. CDR3 bases: TGTGCCAGTAGTATAGAAACAGGGGCGGCCGACTATGGCTACACCTTC.

The gene calls are TRBV28 and TRBJ2-5; D possibly corresponds to TRBD1 (6 bases). V dropped 2 bases and J dropped 3 bases, with 13 bases sitting between them. The CDR3 loop spans 15 amino acids. Germline CDR1 reads MDHEN; CDR2 reads SYDVKM. The CDR3 nucleotides are TGTGCCAGCAGTTTAGACAGGTGGAGAGAAGAGACCCAGTACTTC. It is translated as CASSLDRWREETQYF.

The chain links TRBV13 to TRBJ1-2, with D uncertain. Germline loops: CDR1 PRHDT, CDR2 FYEKMQ (reference sequence). The CDR3 consists of 12 residues. Between the trimmed V and J ends, which lost 2 bases and 2 bases, there was a span of 3 bases. For the CDR3, the DNA is TGTGCCAGCAGCTTAAAAAACTATGGCTACACCTTC. It is translated as CASSLKNYGYTF.

This clonotype was seen at least ten times. The chain recombines TRBV5-1 with TRBJ2-1; 9 nucleotides match TRBD2. Trimming at V came to 0 bases and at J to 4 bases, leaving 5 bases not matched to a gene. The V gene's germline CDR1 is SGHRS and CDR2 YFSETQ. The CDR3 length is 16 residues. CDR3 region: CASSLVGTSIYNEQFF. The DNA of the CDR3 is TGCGCCAGCAGCTTGGTCGGGACTAGCATTTACAATGAGCAGTTCTTC.